Below are 29 T cell receptor beta chains sequenced from a single sample in a study of T cells in Graves' hyperthyroidism and ophthalmopathy. Amplification yielded TCR beta CDR3 regions, with RNA transcripts as the source. TCR CDR3 regions were first amplified by RT-PCR with HTBI primers. TCRdb recomputed calls from the multiplex PCR reads with MiXCR, one row per CDR3 protein. The sample lists over 500,000 distinct CDR3 sequences, 35% to 50% occurring once. Source material: peripheral blood or thyroid tissue (not recorded which). The receptor source for this set is an adult woman with Graves' disease, either hyperthyroidism or ophthalmopathy (not recorded which).

This clonotype came up many times. V is TRBV7-6 and J is TRBJ2-5; 7 nucleotides line up with TRBD1. This CDR3 is 13 amino acids long. Trimming removed 7 bases from V and 2 bases from J; junction bases left unmatched: 4. Germline CDR1 SGHVS, CDR2 FNYEAQ. CDR3 region: CASNPGQQETQYF. The CDR3 bases are TGTGCCAGCAACCCGGGACAGCAAGAGACCCAGTACTTC.

This clonotype was seen at least ten times. The V gene is TRBV7-2, the J gene TRBJ2-7, with TRBD1 matching over 7 bases. The germline gives CDR1 SGHTA, CDR2 FQGNSA. J lost 5 bases, V lost 3 bases, and 4 bases had no gene match. The CDR3 is 13 amino acids. CDR3 nucleotide sequence: TGTGCCAGCAGCTTCATCGGGACAGACGAGCAGTACTTC. Its translation is CASSFIGTDEQYF.

This clonotype was seen more than once but under ten times. The gene calls are TRBV24-1 and TRBJ1-5; TRBD1 matches 7 bases. The CDR3 has 14 residues. Germline V CDR1 and CDR2: KGHDR, SFDVKD. J was trimmed by 5 bases and V by 7 bases; bases with no gene match: 7. The CDR3 is CATRGQSAHQPQHF. CDR3 nucleotides: TGTGCCACCAGGGGACAGAGTGCACATCAGCCCCAGCATTTT.

This clonotype has at least ten counts. The chain is built from TRBV3-1 and TRBJ2-7; D is ambiguous. Trimming shortened V by 1 base and J by 12 bases, and 10 bases separated the two germline ends. CDR1 and CDR2 (germline): LGHDT, YNNKEL (reference sequence). CDR3 length: 11 residues. The DNA of the CDR3 is TGTGCCAGCAGCCAAGGGGCTAGTCTGTACTTC. Encoded protein: CASSQGASLYF.

At least ten counts were recorded for this clonotype. In DNA, the CDR3 is TGTGCCAGCAGCTTCTTTTCCGATTCTGGCTACACCTTC. Its protein is CASSFFSDSGYTF. The chain carries TRBV7-2 and TRBJ1-2, with D unresolved. The germline V gene encodes CDR1 SGHTA and CDR2 FQGNSA. V was pared by 3 bases and J by 7 bases, with 12 bases between. This CDR3 has 13 amino acids.

At least ten counts were recorded for this clonotype. This chain uses TRBV5-1 with TRBJ2-1, with D tentatively TRBD2 (6 bases). Between the trimmed V and J ends, which lost 0 bases and 8 bases, there was a span of 18 bases. Germline CDR1 and CDR2: SGHRS and YFSETQ. The CDR3 contains 16 residues. The CDR3 coding sequence is TGCGCCAGCAGCTTGGGTGGCGGGGTGAACTTAGATGAGCAGTTCTTC. It translates to CASSLGGGVNLDEQFF.

Remarks on this clonotype: The final CDR3 position lacks the conserved phenylalanine or tryptophan, pointing to a likely read error. It is unclear where the CDR3 begins or ends on the DNA, so no DNA is shown, and the CDR3 is as TCRdb lists it. This chain uses TRBV6-5 with TRBJ2-5; the table's D call TRBD1 went unverified against the DNA. Germline CDR1 reads MNHEY; CDR2 reads SVGAGI. From its first to its last residue, the CDR3 has 11 amino acids. The CDR3 here is CASSYSPGQNT.

The table lists this clonotype with a few counts. The rearrangement joins TRBV29-1 to TRBJ2-7; weak D call: TRBD1 (6 bases). This CDR3 has 14 amino acids. Trimming cost V 5 bases and J 5 bases, with 19 bases left between them. CDR1 is SQVTM and CDR2 is ANQGSEA in the germline V gene. The CDR3 reads CSVSATGPRHEQYF. The CDR3 DNA is TGCAGCGTTTCTGCGACAGGTCCAAGGCACGAGCAGTACTTC.

The rearrangement uses TRBV10-2 and TRBJ2-5, with 7 nucleotides matching TRBD1. CDR1 and CDR2 (germline): WSHSY, SAAADI. J was trimmed by 1 base and V by 6 bases; bases with no gene match: 14. The CDR3 consists of 17 residues. The CDR3 DNA sequence: TGCGCCAGCAGCTGGGGCCTTGGGGGACAGCCCCAAGAGACCCAGTACTTC. Residues: CASSWGLGGQPQETQYF.

In regard to this clonotype: Its ends do not fully match the called genes, so a read error is possible. The V gene is TRBV11-2, the J gene TRBJ1-2; D remains unclear. CDR3 length: 15 residues. In germline, CDR1 is SGHAT, CDR2 FQNNGV. The CDR3 DNA reads TGCGCCAGCAGCCCGGACCGGGGTTGGGACTATGGCTACACCTTC. Its protein product is CASSPDRGWDYGYTF.

This clonotype was observed a handful of times. The V call is TRBV29-1, the J call TRBJ1-2; tentatively, D is TRBD1 (6 bases). The CDR3 covers 10 residues. The germline CDR1 and CDR2 sequences are SQVTM and ANQGSEA. V lost 4 bases and J 7 bases, leaving 7 bases between the germline ends. DNA of the CDR3: TGCAGCGTTGGCAGGGGTGGCTACACCTTC. This codes for CSVGRGGYTF.

As for this clonotype: Given the absence of the conserved phenylalanine or tryptophan at the CDR3 end, a read error is likely. V gene TRBV20-1 combines with J gene TRBJ1-2; D not resolved. Per the germline V gene, CDR1 is DFQATT and CDR2 is SNEGSKA (reference sequence). The CDR3 extends over 12 amino acids. Trimming pared 8 bases from V and 2 bases from J, leaving 12 bases between. CDR3 amino acids: CSPTVGNYGYTL. The CDR3 DNA reads TGCAGTCCCACCGTAGGGAACTATGGCTACACCCTC.

The CDR3 loop reads CASTRPRTSGTYEQYF. The CDR3 DNA reads TGTGCCAGCACTAGGCCCAGGACTAGCGGTACCTACGAGCAGTACTTC. The J gene is TRBJ2-7, the V gene TRBV7-3, with 10 positions matching TRBD2. J lost 2 bases, V lost 7 bases, and 11 bases had no gene match. CDR3 length: 16 residues. Germline assignment: CDR1 SGHTA and CDR2 FQGTGA.

This clonotype was seen only a few times. The chain uses TRBV25-1 and TRBJ1-6, with 7 bases identical to TRBD1. V dropped 1 base and J dropped 1; count of bases not matched to a gene: 4. There are 17 residues in the CDR3. Germline CDR1 MGHDK, CDR2 SYGVNS. In DNA, the CDR3 is TGTGCCAGCAGTGAATTCGACAGGGCTTCCTATAATTCACCCCTCCACTTT. It is translated as CASSEFDRASYNSPLHF.

Of note for this clonotype: A much bigger clone sits one base away, suggesting this may be a read error. The conserved phenylalanine or tryptophan is not found at the CDR3 terminus, so this likely reflects a read error. The chain links TRBV5-5 to TRBJ1-3; D call uncertain. Trimming left V 0 bases short and J 7 bases short, with 14 bases between. CDR3 length: 15 amino acids. Germline CDR1 SGHKS, CDR2 YYEKEE (reference sequence). Here the CDR3 DNA reads TGTGCCAGCAGCTTGGATTGGTTCCCCGGTAACACCATATATGTT. Amino acids: CASSLDWFPGNTIYV.

The gene calls are TRBV7-6 and TRBJ2-3, with unresolved D. This CDR3 contains 15 residues. CDR1 and CDR2 (germline): SGHVS, FNYEAQ. V gave up 4 bases and J gave up 0 bases, with 11 bases separating them. The CDR3 DNA reads as TGTGCCAGCAGCTCCCGGGCCTTTAGCACAGATACGCAGTATTTT. Translation: CASSSRAFSTDTQYF.

The table lists this clonotype with many counts. CDR3 amino acids: CSVLSGGNSPLHF. The CDR3 DNA is TGCAGCGTACTTTCAGGGGGGAATTCACCCCTCCACTTT. This rearrangement joins TRBV29-1 to TRBJ1-6; 7 bases are shared with TRBD1. Germline V gives CDR1 SQVTM, CDR2 ANQGSEA. The CDR3 extends over 13 amino acids. Trimming took 6 bases from V and 7 from J; bases not matched to a gene: 6.

The V gene is TRBV7-2, the J gene TRBJ1-6, with D possibly matching TRBD1 (5 bases). This CDR3 is 15 amino acids long. CDR1 SGHTA and CDR2 FQGNSA come from the germline V gene. Trimming took off 7 bases at V and 5 bases at J, with 15 bases between the two ends. DNA for the CDR3: TGTGCCAGCACACCCGGGACGTTCGATAATTCACCCCTCCACTTT. It translates to CASTPGTFDNSPLHF.

The rearrangement uses TRBV14 and TRBJ2-5; D may be TRBD1 (5 bases). Germline V CDR1 and CDR2: SGHDN, FVKESK. The CDR3 totals 12 residues. DNA of the CDR3: TGTGCTAGAGATCCAACGACAGACACCCAGTACTTC. Amino acids: CARDPTTDTQYF.

Notes on this clonotype: At one of its ends the junction is not consistent with the germline gene, which may arise from a read error. The J gene is TRBJ2-2, the V gene TRBV10-1; TRBD1 matches 7 bases. CDR1 is WNHNN, CDR2 SYGVQD, per germline (reference sequence). The CDR3 sequence is 15 residues long. The CDR3 loop reads CTSNARDSLTGELFF. CDR3 DNA sequence: TGCACCAGCAACGCACGGGACAGCTTAACCGGGGAGCTGTTTTTT.

Ten or more counts support this clonotype. The chain employs TRBV6-6 and TRBJ2-7; perhaps TRBD1 as D (5 bases). The CDR3 has 13 residues. From germline, CDR1 is MNHNY and CDR2 SVGAGI (reference sequence). V lost 5 bases to trimming and J lost 2 bases, with 10 bases between them. This chain's CDR3 is CASSKTVPYEQYF. CDR3 DNA: TGTGCCAGCAGTAAGACAGTTCCCTACGAGCAGTACTTC.

Only a few counts were recorded for this clonotype. The V call is TRBV27, the J call TRBJ1-5; weak D call: TRBD1 (5 bases). The CDR3 is made up of 15 amino acids. With 3 bases removed from V and 2 bases from J, the gap between germline ends came to 11 bases. The germline gives CDR1 MNHEY, CDR2 SMNVEV (reference sequence). The CDR3 DNA reads TGTGCCAGCAGTTTCGAGGGGAAGGGCAATCAGCCCCAGCATTTT. It translates to CASSFEGKGNQPQHF.

The gene calls are TRBV12-3 or TRBV12-4 and TRBJ1-5; D unresolved. This CDR3 spans 12 amino acids. Trimming cost V 6 bases and J 4 bases, with 7 bases left between them. CDR3 bases: TGTGCCAGCAGGATGAGAAATCAGCCCCAGCATTTT. This codes for CASRMRNQPQHF.

This clonotype was counted at least ten times. The V gene is TRBV5-5, the J gene TRBJ2-7; 7 bases map to TRBD1. CDR3 length: 16 residues. Germline V CDR1 and CDR2: SGHKS, YYEKEE (reference sequence). J gave up 0 bases and V 1 base, and 7 bases lay outside the gene matches. The CDR3 sequence: CASSLSGTAGSYEQYF. In nucleotides, the CDR3 is TGTGCCAGCAGCTTGTCCGGGACAGCCGGCTCCTACGAGCAGTACTTC.

The chain employs TRBV11-2 and TRBJ1-2, with D hard to call. The ends were cut back, 3 bases at V and 3 bases at J, with 14 bases in the middle. Germline CDR1 SGHAT, CDR2 FQNNGV. The CDR3 loop spans 15 amino acids. Here the CDR3 reads CASSFPGELDYGYTF. CDR3 in DNA: TGTGCCAGCAGCTTCCCCGGGGAGCTGGACTATGGCTACACCTTC.

This clonotype has at least ten counts. The V gene is TRBV7-9, the J gene TRBJ2-7, with TRBD1 as a possible D gene (6 bases). CDR3 length: 14 amino acids. V was trimmed by 6 bases and J by 2 bases, leaving 14 bases between them. Germline assignment: CDR1 SEHNR and CDR2 FQNEAQ (reference sequence). The CDR3 spells CASSEKDRAYEQYF. DNA for the CDR3: TGTGCCAGCAGTGAGAAGGACAGAGCCTACGAGCAGTACTTC.

A remark on this clonotype: A much larger clone lies a single base off, so this may be a read error. The V gene is TRBV20-1, the J gene TRBJ2-2; D is possibly TRBD1 or TRBD2 (5 bases each). The CDR3 sequence is 14 residues long. The germline CDR1 and CDR2 sequences are DFQATT and SNEGSKA (reference sequence). The CDR3 nucleotides read TGCAGTGCTAGTCAGGGACCGAACACCGGGGAGCTGCTTTTT. Translated, it gives CSASQGPNTGELLF.

The chain is built from TRBV6-5 and TRBJ1-1; no reliable D call. V dropped 8 bases and J dropped 4 bases, with 14 bases sitting between them. From germline, CDR1 is MNHEY and CDR2 SVGAGI. The CDR3 sequence is 13 residues long. The CDR3 reads CASRPRRVTEAFF. In DNA, the CDR3 is TGTGCCAGCCGTCCCCGGCGTGTCACTGAAGCTTTCTTT.

The chain recombines TRBV28 with TRBJ2-7, with TRBD2 matching 13 bases. CDR1 and CDR2 from the germline V gene are MDHEN and SYDVKM. With V trimmed by 6 bases and J by 6 bases, 5 bases remained unmatched. This CDR3 region has 14 residues. In nucleotides, the CDR3 is TGTGCCAGCAGGCAACTAGCGGGAGGGGGCGAGCAGTACTTC. It encodes CASRQLAGGGEQYF.